A selection of T cell receptor beta chains follows, all from one sample in a study of cytomegalovirus exposure and HLA in healthy donors. Generated by immunoSEQ multiplex PCR, the TCRdb table keeps only in-frame clones and is missing some. The sample has about 150,000 clones, around 70% seen once; the top ten hold 2.1%. The sequenced material came from PBMCs. The source of these receptors is a man younger than 40 in good health and CMV-seronegative. Both conserved end residues are part of each CDR3. A D gene is named only where the DNA matches it firmly.

V	D	length	J	CDR3
TRBV14	-	16	TRBJ1-2	CASSPSPGRGAGGYTF
TRBV28	-	13	TRBJ1-5	CASSLRVGQPQHF
TRBV5-6	-	16	TRBJ2-4	CASSLAGILAKNIQYF
TRBV25-1	-	15	TRBJ2-7	CASSGEGGGTYEQYF
TRBV7-2	-	12	TRBJ2-2	CASSSSIGELFF
TRBV7-3	-	15	TRBJ2-3	CASSYQGSSTDTQYF
TRBV30	-	9	TRBJ2-1	CAWNPGEFF
TRBV6-1	TRBD2	15	TRBJ2-2	CASITSGSNTGELFF
TRBV5-1	TRBD2	16	TRBJ2-3	CASSLDGSGGTDTQYF
TRBV29-1	-	15	TRBJ1-2	CSVPLRGGAGYGYTF
TRBV11-2	-	14	TRBJ1-1	CASSLPGGVTEAFF
TRBV6-5	-	15	TRBJ2-1	CASSYGGGDGNEQFF
TRBV2	-	13	TRBJ2-7	CASSDPSQGEQYF
TRBV29-1	TRBD1	15	TRBJ2-3	CSVGGTVVDRDTQYF
TRBV2	-	13	TRBJ2-7	CASSAFEAYEQYF
TRBV5-6	-	13	TRBJ1-3	CASSIQTGNTIYF
TRBV6-1	-	12	TRBJ2-2	CASSFFTGELFF
TRBV5-1	-	15	TRBJ2-1	CASSLGGGVYNEQFF
TRBV5-1	-	14	TRBJ1-2	CASSSEERRDGYTF
TRBV29-1	TRBD2	11	TRBJ2-1	CSVRGAHEQFF
TRBV19	-	17	TRBJ1-5	CASSMGGGKTGNQPQHF
TRBV7-2	-	14	TRBJ1-5	CASSLAPGRQPQHF
TRBV18	TRBD1	15	TRBJ2-7	CASSPPSGQGSEQYF
TRBV7-3	-	15	TRBJ2-3	CASSLGWAPTDTQYF
TRBV27	TRBD1	16	TRBJ1-5	CASSSRQGGANQPQHF
TRBV7-2	TRBD2	14	TRBJ2-7	CASSLHGGAGEQYF
TRBV9	-	17	TRBJ2-2	CASSVAPRGSNTGELFF
TRBV15	TRBD1	15	TRBJ2-1	CATSSPGTGDNEQFF
TRBV5-1	TRBD2	15	TRBJ2-1	CASSLGTNPHNEQFF
TRBV7-2	-	15	TRBJ1-1	CASSLVARINTEAFF
TRBV4-3	-	13	TRBJ2-7	CASSQGVGEEQYF
TRBV6-1	-	12	TRBJ1-1	CASSDVARGAFF
TRBV27	-	15	TRBJ1-5	CASSLSVPPGQPQHF
TRBV15	-	12	TRBJ2-5	CATSGAQETQYF
TRBV7-2	TRBD1	12	TRBJ2-7	CASSLTGSEQYF
TRBV5-1	-	15	TRBJ2-5	CASSPVVQQRETQYF